The 15 T cell receptor beta chains below were found in one sample sequenced in a study of T cell responses to AZD1222 COVID-19 vaccine. TCRdb keeps only in-frame clones here, not all; method: immunoSEQ multiplex PCR. The top ten clones hold 5.1% of a sample with 120,000 to 150,000 clones, nearly 90% of them seen once. The material sequenced was peripheral blood, taken on day 0 of AZD1222 vaccination. Receptor source: an adult in good health.

The chain employs TRBV12-3 or TRBV12-4 and TRBJ1-2; D is undetermined. Deletions cut 5 bases from V and 5 bases from J, with 12 bases between. The CDR3 sequence is 13 residues long. For the CDR3, the DNA is TGTGCCAGCAGTCCACCCGGGTCGTATGGCTACACCTTC. Its protein is CASSPPGSYGYTF.

In regard to this clone: Other DNA sequences in the same sample also yield this CDR3. The chain has TRBV12-3 or TRBV12-4 and TRBJ1-2; 8 bases match TRBD1. The J segment lost 11 bases and the V segment lost 2 bases, leaving 4 bases of the junction unmatched. CDR3 length: 12 residues. CDR3 DNA sequence: TGTGCCAGCAGTTTACAGGGGGCGGGTTACACCTTC. Protein product: CASSLQGAGYTF.

The chain is built from TRBV11-2 and TRBJ2-1; 13 bases line up with TRBD2. CDR3 size: 16 residues. Germline CDR1 reads SGHAT; CDR2 reads FQNNGV. J gave up 9 bases and V 4 bases, and 9 bases lay outside the gene matches. The CDR3 DNA reads as TGTGCCAGCAGCTCCGTACTAGCGGGAGGGCCGGGTGAGCAGTTCTTC. This gives the protein CASSSVLAGGPGEQFF.

V and J are TRBV5-1 and TRBJ2-3; D remains unclear. The CDR3 length is 14 residues. Deletions cut 0 bases from V and 2 bases from J, with 7 bases between. Germline V gene data show CDR1 as SGHRS and CDR2 as YFSETQ. In DNA, the CDR3 is TGCGCCAGCAGCTTGGGGTCCGTCACAGATACGCAGTATTTT. Its protein product is CASSLGSVTDTQYF. Using reference TRBV5-1 and TRBJ2-3 for the parts outside the CDR3, the full variable domain is KAGVTQTPRYLIKTRGQQVTLSCSPISGHRSVSWYQQTPGQGLQFLFEYFSETQRNKGNFPGRFSGRQFSNSRSEMNVSTLELGDSALYLCASSLGSVTDTQYFGPGTRLTVL.

V gene TRBV7-2 combines with J gene TRBJ1-2, with 7 nucleotides matching TRBD1. CDR1 SGHTA and CDR2 FQGNSA come from the germline V gene. CDR3 length equals 15 residues. V was pared by 2 bases and J by 0 bases, with 3 bases of the junction left unmatched. The CDR3 DNA follows: TGTGCCAGCAGCTTAACCCAGGGGGCTAACTATGGCTACACCTTC. Translating it yields CASSLTQGANYGYTF.

The chain recombines TRBV19 with TRBJ2-1; D not certain. The CDR3 loop spans 14 amino acids. Germline CDR1 is LNHDA and CDR2 is SQIVND (reference sequence). V lost 3 bases, J lost 8 bases, and 14 bases lay in between. The CDR3 here is CASSMSALRDEQFF. In DNA, the CDR3 is TGTGCCAGTAGTATGTCGGCCCTTCGGGATGAGCAGTTCTTC.

CDR3 nucleotide sequence: TGTGCCAGCAGTTACAGAGTGAACTCCATCTACAATGAGCAGTTCTTC. This translates into CASSYRVNSIYNEQFF. The chain carries TRBV6-2 or TRBV6-3 and TRBJ2-1; no firm D call. The CDR3 extends over 16 amino acids. Trimming cost V 2 bases and J 3 bases, with 14 bases left between them. CDR1 is MNHEY and CDR2 is SVGEGT in the germline V gene.

The chain links TRBV28 to TRBJ1-5; unclear D gene. The germline V and J ends were trimmed by 6 bases and 4 bases, with 16 bases remaining between them. Germline lookup yields CDR1 MDHEN and CDR2 SYDVKM. CDR3 length equals 15 residues. The CDR3 loop is CASRSYKTFNQPQHF. CDR3 sequence (DNA): TGTGCCAGCAGGTCGTACAAGACGTTTAATCAGCCCCAGCATTTT. Full variable domain (missing parts from reference TRBV28 and TRBJ1-5): DVKVTQSSRYLVKRTGEKVFLECVQDMDHENMFWYRQDPGLGLRLIYFSYDVKMKEKGDIPEGYSVSREKKERFSLILESASTNQTSMYLCASRSYKTFNQPQHFGDGTRLSIL.

This sequence joins TRBV5-1 and TRBJ2-5; tentative D call: TRBD2 (5 bases). V was shortened by 2 bases and J by 4 bases, with 6 bases between the two germline ends. Per the germline V gene, CDR1 is SGHRS and CDR2 is YFSETQ. The CDR3 is made up of 12 amino acids. The CDR3, as DNA: TGCGCCAGCAGCTTTGGAGGAGAGACCCAGTACTTC. It yields the protein CASSFGGETQYF.

The chain recombines TRBV7-3 with TRBJ1-1; D not certain. Trimming removed 5 bases at V and 11 bases at J, with 18 bases between. This CDR3 spans 13 amino acids. The germline V gene encodes CDR1 SGHTA and CDR2 FQGTGA. The chain's CDR3 is CASSQDAGVRAFF. The CDR3 bases are TGTGCCAGCAGCCAAGACGCCGGGGTGAGGGCTTTCTTT.

CDR3 DNA: TGCAGCGTTGAAGAGGGGCAGGGCGGTGAAAAACTGTTTTTT. Translating gives CSVEEGQGGEKLFF. The V and J genes are TRBV29-1 and TRBJ1-4; weak D call: TRBD1 (5 bases). Trimming took 0 bases from V and 7 from J, leaving 12 bases between them. Germline V gene data show CDR1 as SQVTM and CDR2 as ANQGSEA. There are 14 residues in the CDR3.

V and J are TRBV7-3 and TRBJ1-2, with a possible D match to TRBD1 (6 bases). CDR1 is SGHTA and CDR2 is FQGTGA in the germline V gene. The V end was cut by 5 bases, the J end by 3 bases, with 13 bases between. The length of the CDR3 is 14 residues. The CDR3 is CASSPTGADYGYTF. The CDR3 nucleotides read TGTGCCAGCAGCCCCACGGGGGCGGACTATGGCTACACCTTC.

The J gene is TRBJ2-6, the V gene TRBV12-3 or TRBV12-4; no clear D. The ends were cut back, 9 bases at V and 1 base at J, with 1 base in the middle. The CDR3 sequence is 11 residues long. Here the CDR3 DNA reads TGTGCCAGTTCTGGGGCCAACGTCCTGACTTTC. Encoded protein: CASSGANVLTF.

The V call is TRBV13, the J call TRBJ1-2; 8 nucleotides align to TRBD1. CDR1 and CDR2 from the germline V gene are PRHDT and FYEKMQ (reference sequence). Unmatched junction bases numbered 10, after V lost 2 bases and J lost 8 bases. The CDR3 runs 15 residues. CDR3 sequence reads: CASSLTSRGLIGYTF. CDR3 nucleotide sequence: TGTGCCAGCAGCTTAACGTCCAGGGGGCTGATCGGCTACACCTTC.

The CDR3 region is CAISGSPATEAFF. The CDR3 DNA reads as TGTGCCATCAGTGGTTCGCCAGCTACTGAAGCTTTCTTT. The chain couples TRBV10-3 to TRBJ1-1; D unresolved. The length of the CDR3 is 13 residues. Deletions cut 4 bases from V and 5 bases from J, with 11 bases between. Per the germline V gene, CDR1 is ENHRY and CDR2 is SYGVKD.